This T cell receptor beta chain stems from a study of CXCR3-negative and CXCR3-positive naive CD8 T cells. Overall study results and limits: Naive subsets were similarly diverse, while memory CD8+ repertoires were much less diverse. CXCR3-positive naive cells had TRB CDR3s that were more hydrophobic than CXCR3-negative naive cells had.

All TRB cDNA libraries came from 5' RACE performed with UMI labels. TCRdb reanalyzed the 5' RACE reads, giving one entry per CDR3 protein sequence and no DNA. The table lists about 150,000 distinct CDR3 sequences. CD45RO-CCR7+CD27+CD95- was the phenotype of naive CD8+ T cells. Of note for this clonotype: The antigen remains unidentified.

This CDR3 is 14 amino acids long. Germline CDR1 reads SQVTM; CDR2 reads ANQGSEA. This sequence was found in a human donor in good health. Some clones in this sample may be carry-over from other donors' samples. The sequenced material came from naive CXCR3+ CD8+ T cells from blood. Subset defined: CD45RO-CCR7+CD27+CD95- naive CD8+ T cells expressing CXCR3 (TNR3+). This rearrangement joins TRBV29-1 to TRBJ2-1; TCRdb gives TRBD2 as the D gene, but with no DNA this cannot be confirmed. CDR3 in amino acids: CSVDMVGLAGEQFF.